The clone carrying this T cell receptor (beta chain) was observed many times. Trimming stripped 4 bases from V and 8 bases from J, with 20 bases between. CDR1 is LNHDA and CDR2 is SQIVND in the germline V gene (reference sequence). The length of the CDR3 is 15 residues. These data come from a study of early T cells in non-severe SARS-CoV-2 infection. Researchers tagged individual cDNA molecules with unique molecular identifiers. One entry per CDR3 protein results from TCRdb running MiXCR on the 5' RACE reads. The sample lists approximately 69,000 distinct CDR3 sequences; 10% to 15% were seen once. The receptor was derived from an adult who was a healthcare worker with PCR-confirmed SARS-CoV-2 infection or an uninfected control (not recorded which). Sequenced input: whole blood. The rearrangement links TRBV19 to TRBJ1-2, with a weak D call TRBD1 (5 bases). The CDR3 region is CASSTPPQGMGGYTF. The CDR3 DNA reads TGTGCCAGTAGTACCCCTCCCCAGGGTATGGGAGGCTACACCTTC.